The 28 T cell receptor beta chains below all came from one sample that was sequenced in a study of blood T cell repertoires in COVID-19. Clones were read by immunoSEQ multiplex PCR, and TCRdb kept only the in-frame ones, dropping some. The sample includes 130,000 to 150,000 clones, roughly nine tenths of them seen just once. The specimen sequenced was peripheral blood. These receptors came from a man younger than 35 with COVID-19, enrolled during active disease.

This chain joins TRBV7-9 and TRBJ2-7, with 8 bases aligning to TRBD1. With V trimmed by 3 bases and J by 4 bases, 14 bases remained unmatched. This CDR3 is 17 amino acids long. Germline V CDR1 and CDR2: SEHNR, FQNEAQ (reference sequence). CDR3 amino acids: CASSLRRDRSKGYEQYF. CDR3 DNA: TGTGCCAGCAGCTTGAGACGGGACAGGAGTAAAGGGTACGAGCAGTACTTC.

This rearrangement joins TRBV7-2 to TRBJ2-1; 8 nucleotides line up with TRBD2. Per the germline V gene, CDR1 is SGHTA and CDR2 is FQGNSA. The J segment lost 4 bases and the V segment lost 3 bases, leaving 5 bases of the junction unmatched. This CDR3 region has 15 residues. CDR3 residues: CASSFSGGLYNEQFF. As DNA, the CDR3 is TGTGCCAGCAGCTTTTCGGGGGGGCTTTACAATGAGCAGTTCTTC.

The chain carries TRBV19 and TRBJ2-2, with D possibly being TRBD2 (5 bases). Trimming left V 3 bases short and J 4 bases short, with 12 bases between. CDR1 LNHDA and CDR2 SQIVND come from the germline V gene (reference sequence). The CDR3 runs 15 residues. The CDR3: CASSMRLALTGELFF. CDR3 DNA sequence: TGTGCCAGTAGTATGCGGCTAGCCCTCACCGGGGAGCTGTTTTTT.

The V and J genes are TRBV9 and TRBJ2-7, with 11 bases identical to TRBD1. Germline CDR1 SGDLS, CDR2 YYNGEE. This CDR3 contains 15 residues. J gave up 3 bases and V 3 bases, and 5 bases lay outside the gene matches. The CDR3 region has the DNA TGTGCCAGCAGCGCAGGGACAGGGGGTTTCTACGAGCAGTACTTC. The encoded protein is CASSAGTGGFYEQYF.

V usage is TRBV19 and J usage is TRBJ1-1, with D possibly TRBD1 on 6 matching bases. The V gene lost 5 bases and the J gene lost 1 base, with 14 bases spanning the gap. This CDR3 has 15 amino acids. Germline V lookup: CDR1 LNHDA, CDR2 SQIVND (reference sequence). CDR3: CASSPPRDTNTEAFF. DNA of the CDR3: TGTGCCAGTAGTCCACCCCGGGACACGAACACTGAAGCTTTCTTT.

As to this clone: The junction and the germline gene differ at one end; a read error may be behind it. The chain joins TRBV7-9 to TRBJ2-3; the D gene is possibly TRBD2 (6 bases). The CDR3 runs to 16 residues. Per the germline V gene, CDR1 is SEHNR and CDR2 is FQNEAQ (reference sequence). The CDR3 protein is CASSPPGLRSTDTQYF. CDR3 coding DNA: TGTGCCAGCAGCCCGCCGGGACTTCGAAGCACCGATACGCAGTATTTT.

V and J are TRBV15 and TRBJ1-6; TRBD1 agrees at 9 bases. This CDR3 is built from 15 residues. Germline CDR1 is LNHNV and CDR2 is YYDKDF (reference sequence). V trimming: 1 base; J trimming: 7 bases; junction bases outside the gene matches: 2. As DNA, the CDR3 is TGTGCCACCAGCAGAGGGGGGACAGGGAATTCACCCCTCCACTTT. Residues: CATSRGGTGNSPLHF.

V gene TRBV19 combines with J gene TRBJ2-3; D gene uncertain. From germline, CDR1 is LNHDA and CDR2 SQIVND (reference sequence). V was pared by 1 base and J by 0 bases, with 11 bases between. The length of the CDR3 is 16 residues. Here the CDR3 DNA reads TGTGCCAGTAGTATAGGCGGCGCCCGAAGCACAGATACGCAGTATTTT. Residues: CASSIGGARSTDTQYF.

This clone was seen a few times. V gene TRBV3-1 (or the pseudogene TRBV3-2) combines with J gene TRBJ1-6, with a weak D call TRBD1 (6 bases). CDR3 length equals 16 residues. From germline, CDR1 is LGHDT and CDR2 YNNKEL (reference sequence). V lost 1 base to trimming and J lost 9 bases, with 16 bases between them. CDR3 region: CASSQARTALISPLHF. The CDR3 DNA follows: TGTGCCAGCAGCCAAGCTCGGACAGCCTTAATTTCACCCCTCCACTTT.

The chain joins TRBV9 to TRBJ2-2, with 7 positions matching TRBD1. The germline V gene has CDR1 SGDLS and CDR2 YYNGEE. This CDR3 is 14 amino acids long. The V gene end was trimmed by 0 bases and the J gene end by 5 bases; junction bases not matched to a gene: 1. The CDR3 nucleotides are TGTGCCAGCAGCGTAGCAGGGGGAACCGGGGAGCTGTTTTTT. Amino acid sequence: CASSVAGGTGELFF. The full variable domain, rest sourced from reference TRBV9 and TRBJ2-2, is DSGVTQTPKHLITATGQRVTLRCSPRSGDLSVYWYQQSLDQGLQFLIQYYNGEERAKGNILERFSAQQFPDLHSELNLSSLELGDSALYFCASSVAGGTGELFFGEGSRLTVL.

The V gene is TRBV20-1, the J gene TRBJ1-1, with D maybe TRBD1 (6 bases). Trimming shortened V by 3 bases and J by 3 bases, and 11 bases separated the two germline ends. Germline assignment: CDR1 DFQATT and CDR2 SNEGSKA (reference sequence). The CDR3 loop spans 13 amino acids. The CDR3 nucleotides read TGCAGTGCTAGTGGGGGGGGGCACACTGAAGCTTTCTTT. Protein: CSASGGGHTEAFF.

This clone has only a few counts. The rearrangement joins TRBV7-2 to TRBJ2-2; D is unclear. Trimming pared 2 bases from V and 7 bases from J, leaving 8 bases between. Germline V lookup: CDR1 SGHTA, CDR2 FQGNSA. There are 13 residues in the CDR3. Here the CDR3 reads CASSLRQIGELFF. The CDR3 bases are TGTGCCAGCAGCTTAAGACAAATCGGGGAGCTGTTTTTT.

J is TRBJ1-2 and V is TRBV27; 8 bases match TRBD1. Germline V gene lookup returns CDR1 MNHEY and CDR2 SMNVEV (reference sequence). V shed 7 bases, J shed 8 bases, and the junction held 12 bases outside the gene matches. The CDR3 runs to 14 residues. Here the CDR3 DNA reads TGTGCCAGCAAGGACGGGACAGGCCGAGGCGGCTACACCTTC. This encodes CASKDGTGRGGYTF.

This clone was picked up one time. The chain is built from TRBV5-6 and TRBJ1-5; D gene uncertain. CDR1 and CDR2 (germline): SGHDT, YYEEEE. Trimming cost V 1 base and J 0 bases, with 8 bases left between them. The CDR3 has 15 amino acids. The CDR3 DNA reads TGTGCCAGCAGCTTGAAGGGAGTTAGCAATCAGCCCCAGCATTTT. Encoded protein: CASSLKGVSNQPQHF.

CDR3 DNA sequence: TGTGCCACCAGCAGAGATAGGACTTCCTCCTACGAGCAGTACTTC. This translates into CATSRDRTSSYEQYF. V and J are TRBV15 and TRBJ2-7; tentatively, D is TRBD2 (5 bases). Germline assignment: CDR1 LNHNV and CDR2 YYDKDF (reference sequence). Trimming cost V 0 bases and J 0 bases, with 9 bases left between them. The CDR3 is 15 amino acids.

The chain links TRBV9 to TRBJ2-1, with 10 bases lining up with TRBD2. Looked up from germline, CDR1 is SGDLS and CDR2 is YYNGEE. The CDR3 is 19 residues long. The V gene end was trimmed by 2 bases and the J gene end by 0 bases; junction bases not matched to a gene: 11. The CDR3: CASSVAGTSAVSSYNEQFF. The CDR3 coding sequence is TGTGCCAGCAGCGTTGCCGGGACTAGCGCCGTAAGCTCCTACAATGAGCAGTTCTTC.

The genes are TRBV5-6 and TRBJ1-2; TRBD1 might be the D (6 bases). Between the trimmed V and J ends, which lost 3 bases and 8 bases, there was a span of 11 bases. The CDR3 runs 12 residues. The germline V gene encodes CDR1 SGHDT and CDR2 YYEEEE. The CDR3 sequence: CASSSGEGGYTF. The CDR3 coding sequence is TGTGCCAGCAGCTCAGGGGAGGGAGGCTACACCTTC.

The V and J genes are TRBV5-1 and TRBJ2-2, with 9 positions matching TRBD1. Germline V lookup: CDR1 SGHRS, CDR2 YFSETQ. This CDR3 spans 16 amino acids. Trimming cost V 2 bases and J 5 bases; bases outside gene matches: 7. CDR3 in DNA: TGCGCCAGCAGCTTCGGACAGGGGATTGAGACCGGGGAGCTGTTTTTT. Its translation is CASSFGQGIETGELFF. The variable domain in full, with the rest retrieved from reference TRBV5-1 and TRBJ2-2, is KAGVTQTPRYLIKTRGQQVTLSCSPISGHRSVSWYQQTPGQGLQFLFEYFSETQRNKGNFPGRFSGRQFSNSRSEMNVSTLELGDSALYLCASSFGQGIETGELFFGEGSRLTVL.

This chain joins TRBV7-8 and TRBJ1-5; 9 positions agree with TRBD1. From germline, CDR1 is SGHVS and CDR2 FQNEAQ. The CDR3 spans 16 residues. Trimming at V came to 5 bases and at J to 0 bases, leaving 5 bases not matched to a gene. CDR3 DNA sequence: TGTGCCAGCAGCCTGACAGGGGGTTATAGCAATCAGCCCCAGCATTTT. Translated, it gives CASSLTGGYSNQPQHF. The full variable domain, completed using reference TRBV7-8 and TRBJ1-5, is GAGVSQSPRYKVAKRGQDVALRCDPISGHVSLFWYQQALGQGPEFLTYFQNEAQLDKSGLPSDRFFAERPEGSVSTLKIQRTQQEDSAVYLCASSLTGGYSNQPQHFGDGTRLSIL.

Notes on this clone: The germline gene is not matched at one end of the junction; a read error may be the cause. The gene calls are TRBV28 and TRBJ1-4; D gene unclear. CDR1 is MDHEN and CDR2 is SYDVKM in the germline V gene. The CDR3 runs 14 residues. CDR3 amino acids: CASSFAFPNEKLLF. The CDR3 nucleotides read TGTGCCAGCAGTTTCGCATTCCCTAATGAAAAACTGCTTTTT.

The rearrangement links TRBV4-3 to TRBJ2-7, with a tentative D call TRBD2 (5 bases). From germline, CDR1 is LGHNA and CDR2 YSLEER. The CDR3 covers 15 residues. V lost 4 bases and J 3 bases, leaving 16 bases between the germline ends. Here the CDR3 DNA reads TGCGCCAGCAGCCTAGGACCTAGCACCAGCTACGAGCAGTACTTC. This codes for CASSLGPSTSYEQYF.

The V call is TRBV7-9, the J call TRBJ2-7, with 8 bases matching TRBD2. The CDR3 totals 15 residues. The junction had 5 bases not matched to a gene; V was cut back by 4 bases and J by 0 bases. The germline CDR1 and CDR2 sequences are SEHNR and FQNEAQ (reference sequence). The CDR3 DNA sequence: TGTGCCAGCAGCTACCCGGGGGGGGCCTCCTACGAGCAGTACTTC. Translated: CASSYPGGASYEQYF.

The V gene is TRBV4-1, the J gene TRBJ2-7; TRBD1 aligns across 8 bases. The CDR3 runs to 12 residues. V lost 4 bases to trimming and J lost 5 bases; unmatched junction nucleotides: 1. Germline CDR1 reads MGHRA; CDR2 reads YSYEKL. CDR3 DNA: TGCGCCAGCAGCCCCAGGGGGCACGAGCAGTACTTC. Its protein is CASSPRGHEQYF.

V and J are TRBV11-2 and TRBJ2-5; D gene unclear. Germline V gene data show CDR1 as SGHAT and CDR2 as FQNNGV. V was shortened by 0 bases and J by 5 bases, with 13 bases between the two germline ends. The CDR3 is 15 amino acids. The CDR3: CASSLDPSDMETQYF. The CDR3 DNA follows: TGTGCCAGCAGCTTAGACCCGTCAGATATGGAGACCCAGTACTTC.

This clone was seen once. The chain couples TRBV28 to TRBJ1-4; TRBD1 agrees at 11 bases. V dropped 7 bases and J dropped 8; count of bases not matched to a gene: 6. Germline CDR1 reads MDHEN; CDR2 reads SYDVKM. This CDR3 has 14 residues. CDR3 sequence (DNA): TGTGCCAGCACTTGGGGACAGGGGGAAGAAAAACTGTTTTTT. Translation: CASTWGQGEEKLFF.

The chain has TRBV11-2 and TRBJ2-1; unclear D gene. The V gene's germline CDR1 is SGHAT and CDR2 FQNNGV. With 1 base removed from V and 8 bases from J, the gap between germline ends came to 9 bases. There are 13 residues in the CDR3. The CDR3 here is CASSLGTSDEQFF. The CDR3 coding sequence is TGTGCCAGCAGCTTAGGTACCTCGGATGAGCAGTTCTTC.

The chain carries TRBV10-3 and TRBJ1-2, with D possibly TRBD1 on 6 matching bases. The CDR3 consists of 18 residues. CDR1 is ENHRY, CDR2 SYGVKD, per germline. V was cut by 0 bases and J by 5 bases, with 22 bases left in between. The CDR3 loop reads CAISESSGGGHLEYGYTF. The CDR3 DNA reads TGTGCCATCAGTGAGTCCTCCGGGGGGGGACATTTGGAGTATGGCTACACCTTC.

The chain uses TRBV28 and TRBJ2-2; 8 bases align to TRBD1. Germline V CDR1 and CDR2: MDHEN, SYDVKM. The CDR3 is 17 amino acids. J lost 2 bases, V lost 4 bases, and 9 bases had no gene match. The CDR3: CASSSFWDRINTGELFF. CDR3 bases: TGTGCCAGCAGTTCCTTTTGGGACAGGATAAACACCGGGGAGCTGTTTTTT.